Shown below are 10 T cell receptor beta chains from a single sample sequenced in a study of shared T cell receptors in the human thymus. The assay was immunoSEQ multiplex PCR, and TCRdb's table has in-frame clones only and misses some. The table lists hundreds of thousands of clones, 95% of them singletons. Sequencing was carried out using thymocytes. These TCRs come from a human donor.

The CDR3 sequence: CASSGLAGYRVGSYNEQFF. The CDR3 bases are TGTGCCAGCAGTGGACTAGCGGGATATAGGGTGGGCTCCTACAATGAGCAGTTCTTC. This sequence joins TRBV2 and TRBJ2-1; TRBD2 aligns across 11 bases. There are 19 residues in the CDR3. CDR1 is SNHLY, CDR2 FYNNEI, per germline. V gave up 4 bases and J gave up 0 bases; unmatched junction bases: 11.

V and J are TRBV19 and TRBJ2-7; 11 bases are shared with TRBD1. The CDR3 extends over 15 amino acids. V was pared by 5 bases and J by 4 bases, with 7 bases of the junction left unmatched. Germline CDR1 reads LNHDA; CDR2 reads SQIVND (reference sequence). The CDR3 here is CASSARTGGLYEQYF. As DNA, the CDR3 is TGTGCCAGTAGTGCGAGGACAGGGGGCTTGTACGAGCAGTACTTC.

This chain joins TRBV28 and TRBJ2-7, with D possibly TRBD2 on 6 matching bases. Per the germline V gene, CDR1 is MDHEN and CDR2 is SYDVKM. Trimming left V 4 bases short and J 3 bases short, with 19 bases between. The CDR3 is 16 residues long. The CDR3 reads CASSSYAGRTYYEQYF. The CDR3 DNA sequence: TGTGCCAGCAGTTCCTACGCAGGGAGGACCTACTACGAGCAGTACTTC.

The gene calls are TRBV18 and TRBJ2-5; no clear D gene. This CDR3 contains 11 residues. V shed 2 bases and J shed 4 bases, with 2 bases lying between them. Germline V CDR1 and CDR2: KGHSH, LQKENI. The CDR3 DNA reads TGTGCCAGCTCACCATTAGAGACCCAGTACTTC. This sequence encodes CASSPLETQYF.

This chain joins TRBV7-9 and TRBJ2-3; D may be TRBD1 (6 bases). The CDR3 runs 14 residues. CDR1 and CDR2 from the germline V gene are SEHNR and FQNEAQ (reference sequence). The V and J ends lost 5 bases and 6 bases respectively, with 15 bases between them. The CDR3 nucleotides are TGTGCCAGCAGCCGAACTGGGGGCTCCGATACGCAGTATTTT. Translated, it gives CASSRTGGSDTQYF.

The sample holds one count of this clone. The genes are TRBV28 and TRBJ1-4; 8 bases align to TRBD1. Trimming removed 6 bases from V and 6 bases from J; junction bases left unmatched: 15. The CDR3 extends over 17 amino acids. Germline loops: CDR1 MDHEN, CDR2 SYDVKM. DNA for the CDR3: TGTGCCAGCAGACCCACTATATTGACAGGGGTGGATGAAAAACTGTTTTTT. Its protein is CASRPTILTGVDEKLFF.

This clone was detected only a few times. This chain joins TRBV10-3 and TRBJ1-1; the D is unclear. The CDR3 covers 13 residues. Germline-derived CDR1 and CDR2 are ENHRY and SYGVKD. The V end lost 10 bases, the J end lost 1 base, and 13 bases lay between the germline ends. The CDR3, as DNA: TGTGCCACCGGGTGGTTGGAGAACACTGAAGCTTTCTTT. Protein sequence: CATGWLENTEAFF.

The V gene is TRBV5-1, the J gene TRBJ2-1; 7 bases match TRBD2. This CDR3 is built from 18 residues. CDR1 and CDR2 from the germline V gene are SGHRS and YFSETQ. Trimming took 0 bases from V and 7 from J; bases not matched to a gene: 16. DNA for the CDR3: TGCGCCAGCAGCTTGGCCGAGGTAGCGGGTCCCCTATGGAATGAGCAGTTCTTC. It is translated as CASSLAEVAGPLWNEQFF.

This clone was seen a single time. The chain is built from TRBV11-2 and TRBJ1-1, with a weak D call TRBD1 (6 bases). Germline V gene lookup returns CDR1 SGHAT and CDR2 FQNNGV. The germline V and J ends were trimmed by 5 bases and 7 bases, with 23 bases remaining between them. The CDR3 is 16 residues long. The CDR3 DNA reads as TGTGCCAGCAGCCTTGTAGTTTGGGGGCGCCGTGGTGAAGCTTTCTTT. This codes for CASSLVVWGRRGEAFF.

This chain links TRBV5-6 with TRBJ1-5; D remains unclear. CDR1 and CDR2 (germline): SGHDT, YYEEEE. This CDR3 comprises 16 residues. V gave up 0 bases and J gave up 2 bases, with 12 bases separating them. Here the CDR3 reads CASSLGAGGGNQPQHF. As DNA, the CDR3 is TGTGCCAGCAGCTTGGGGGCAGGCGGCGGCAATCAGCCCCAGCATTTT.